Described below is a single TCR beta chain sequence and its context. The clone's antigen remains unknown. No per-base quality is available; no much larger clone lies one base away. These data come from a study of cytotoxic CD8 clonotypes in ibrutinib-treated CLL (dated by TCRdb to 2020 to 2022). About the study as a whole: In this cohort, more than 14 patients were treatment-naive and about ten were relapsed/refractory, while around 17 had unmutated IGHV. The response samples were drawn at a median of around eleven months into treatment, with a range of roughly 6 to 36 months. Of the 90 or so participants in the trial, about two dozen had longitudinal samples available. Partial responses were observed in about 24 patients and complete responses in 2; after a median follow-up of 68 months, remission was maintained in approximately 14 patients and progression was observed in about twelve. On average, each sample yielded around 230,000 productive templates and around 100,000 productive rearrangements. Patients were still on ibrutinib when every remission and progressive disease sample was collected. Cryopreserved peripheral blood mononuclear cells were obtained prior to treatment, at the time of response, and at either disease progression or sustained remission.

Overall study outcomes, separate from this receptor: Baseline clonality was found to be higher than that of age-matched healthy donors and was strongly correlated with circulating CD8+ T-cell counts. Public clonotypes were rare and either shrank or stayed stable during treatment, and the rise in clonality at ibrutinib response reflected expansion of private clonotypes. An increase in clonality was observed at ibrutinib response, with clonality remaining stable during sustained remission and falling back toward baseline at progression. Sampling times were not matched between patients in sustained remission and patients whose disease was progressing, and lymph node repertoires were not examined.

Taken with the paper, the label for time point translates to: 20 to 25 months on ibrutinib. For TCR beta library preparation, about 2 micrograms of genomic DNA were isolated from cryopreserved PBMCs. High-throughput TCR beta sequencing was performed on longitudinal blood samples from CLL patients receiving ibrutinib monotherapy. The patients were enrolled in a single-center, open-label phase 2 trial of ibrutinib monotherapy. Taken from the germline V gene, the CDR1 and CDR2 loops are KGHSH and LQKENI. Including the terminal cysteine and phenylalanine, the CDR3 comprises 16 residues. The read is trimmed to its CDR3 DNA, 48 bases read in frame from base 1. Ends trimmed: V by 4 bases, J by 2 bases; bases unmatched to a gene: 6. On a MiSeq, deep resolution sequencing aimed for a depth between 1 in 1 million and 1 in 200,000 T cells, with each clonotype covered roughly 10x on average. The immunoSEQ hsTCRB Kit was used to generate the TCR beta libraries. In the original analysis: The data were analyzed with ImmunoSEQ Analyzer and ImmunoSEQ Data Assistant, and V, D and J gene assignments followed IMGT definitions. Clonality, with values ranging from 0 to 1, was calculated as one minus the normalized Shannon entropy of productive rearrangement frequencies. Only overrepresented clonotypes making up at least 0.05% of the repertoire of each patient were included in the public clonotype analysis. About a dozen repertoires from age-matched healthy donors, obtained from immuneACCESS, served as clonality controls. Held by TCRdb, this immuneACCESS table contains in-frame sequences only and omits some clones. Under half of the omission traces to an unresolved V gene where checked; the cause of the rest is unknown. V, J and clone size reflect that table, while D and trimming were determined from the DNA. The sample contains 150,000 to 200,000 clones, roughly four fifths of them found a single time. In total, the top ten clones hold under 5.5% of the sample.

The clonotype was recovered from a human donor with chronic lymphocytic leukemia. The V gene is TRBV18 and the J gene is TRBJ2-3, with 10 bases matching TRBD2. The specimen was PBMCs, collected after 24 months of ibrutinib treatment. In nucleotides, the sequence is TGTGCCAGCTCACGTCAGCTAGCGGGGGACACAGATACGCAGTATTTT. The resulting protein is CASSRQLAGDTDTQYF.